This T cell receptor beta chain was captured by sequencing in a study of blood T cell repertoires in COVID-19. Turning to the study itself: Sources were T cells, B-cell-depleted T cells, or PBMCs; the material itself was cDNA or gDNA.

Authors' data handling: For nucleated cells, counts were estimated from reference gene primer amplification. Data came from immunoSEQ multiplex PCR; TCRdb stores just in-frame clones and leaves some out. V, J and clone size reflect that table, while D and trimming were determined from the DNA. The sample yields about 150,000 clones, around 80% seen once. Study members were between 18 and 89 years old and lived in fewer than 30 US regions. Assignments of participants to cohorts depended upon their own reported clinical history. This clone was detected a few times. With V trimmed by 5 bases and J by 9 bases, 8 bases remained unmatched. The CDR3 sequence is 15 residues long. From germline, CDR1 is MNHEY and CDR2 SMNVEV (reference sequence).

Material: PBMCs or T cells enriched from blood (not recorded which). The chain recombines TRBV27 with TRBJ1-6; 9 bases align to TRBD1. The TCR originated in a man aged 45-65 years who had recovered from COVID-19. CDR3 bases: TGTGCCAGCAGTAGGAGGACAGGGGTGGGTTCACCCCTCCACTTT. Protein: CASSRRTGVGSPLHF.